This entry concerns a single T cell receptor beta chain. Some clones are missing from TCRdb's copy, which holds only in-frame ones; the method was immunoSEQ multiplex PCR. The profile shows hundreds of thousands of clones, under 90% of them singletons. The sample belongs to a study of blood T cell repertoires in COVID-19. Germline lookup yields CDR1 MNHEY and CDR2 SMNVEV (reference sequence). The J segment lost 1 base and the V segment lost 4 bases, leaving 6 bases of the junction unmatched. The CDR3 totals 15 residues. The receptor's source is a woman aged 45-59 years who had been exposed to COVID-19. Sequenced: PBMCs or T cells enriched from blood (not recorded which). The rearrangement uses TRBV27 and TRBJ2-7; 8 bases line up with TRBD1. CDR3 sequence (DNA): TGTGCCAGCAGTTACGCCGGGACAGGATCCTACGAGCAGTACTTC. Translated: CASSYAGTGSYEQYF.